The following is a T cell receptor (beta chain) sequence with its context. The antigen is undetermined. RNA, once extracted, was reverse transcribed into cDNA for use as the sequencing template. The repertoire was sequenced with immunoSEQ multiplex PCR; TCRdb's copy has only in-frame clones and lacks some. The table lists approximately 100,000 clones, roughly two fifths of them singletons, with 0.79% in the top ten. The germline V and J ends were trimmed by 1 base and 5 bases, with 14 bases remaining between them. Germline V gene data show CDR1 as SGHAT and CDR2 as FQNNGV. The CDR3 runs to 15 residues. Starting from PBMCs, sorting isolated CD4+ and CD8+ T cells. This entry comes from a study of CD8+ T cells in alopecia areata. In the study overall: Administration of oral tofacitinib to treated patients was at 5 to 10 mg twice daily. Patients remained on tofacitinib for 6 to 18 months and then went 6 months without it.

Study-wide findings and caveats: For lesional scalp, especially alopecia totalis/universalis, clonality was higher than in normal scalp.

This chain uses TRBV11-2 with TRBJ2-5, with D perhaps TRBD2 (6 bases). The sequence came from a human donor with alopecia areata. The sequencing input was CD4+ T cells sorted from blood. In DNA, the CDR3 is TGTGCCAGCAGCTTAGCCCCGGCGGCGGGGGAGACCCAGTACTTC. As protein: CASSLAPAAGETQYF.